The following is a T cell receptor (beta chain) sequence with its context. The antigen is undetermined. The data are from a study of OX40 agonist ivuxolimab in advanced cancers. Whole-study context: Two patients with cutaneous melanoma and one with hepatocellular carcinoma, three in total, showed partial responses. Study results and caveats: Some nonresponders additionally presented with little normalized T-cell clonal expansion. Expanded peripheral T-cell antigen specificity went undetermined.

Generated by immunoSEQ multiplex PCR, the TCRdb table keeps only in-frame clones and is missing some. The sample lists tens of thousands of clones; less than 90% were seen once. Exclusion of a patient followed from autoimmune disease history or systemic immunosuppression. In germline, CDR1 is KGHSH, CDR2 LQKENI. The CDR3 runs to 15 residues. The germline V and J ends were trimmed by 3 bases and 3 bases, with 12 bases remaining between them. The rearrangement joins TRBV18 to TRBJ2-1, with a weak D call TRBD1 (6 bases). The sample consisted of CD4+ or CD8+ T cells sorted from blood, taken in a trial of the OX40 agonist ivuxolimab. The TCR comes from an adult with an advanced solid tumor such as melanoma, head and neck, liver or kidney cancer. This CDR3 reads CASSPSVDSYNEQFF. In DNA form, the CDR3 reads TGTGCCAGCTCACCTTCTGTGGACAGCTACAATGAGCAGTTCTTC.